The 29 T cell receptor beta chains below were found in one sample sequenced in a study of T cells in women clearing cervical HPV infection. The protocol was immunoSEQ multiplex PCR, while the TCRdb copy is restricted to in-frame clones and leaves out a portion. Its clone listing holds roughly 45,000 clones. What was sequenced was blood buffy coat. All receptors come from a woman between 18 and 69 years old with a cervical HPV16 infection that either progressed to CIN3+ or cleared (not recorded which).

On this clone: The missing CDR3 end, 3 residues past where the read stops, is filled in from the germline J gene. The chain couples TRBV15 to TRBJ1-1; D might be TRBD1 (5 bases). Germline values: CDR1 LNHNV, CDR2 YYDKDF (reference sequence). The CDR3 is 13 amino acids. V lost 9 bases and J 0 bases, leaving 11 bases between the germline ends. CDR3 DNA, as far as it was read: TGTGCCACTCGGGAGGGGCTGAACACTGAA. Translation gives CATREGLNTE. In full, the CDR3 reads CATREGLNTEAFF.

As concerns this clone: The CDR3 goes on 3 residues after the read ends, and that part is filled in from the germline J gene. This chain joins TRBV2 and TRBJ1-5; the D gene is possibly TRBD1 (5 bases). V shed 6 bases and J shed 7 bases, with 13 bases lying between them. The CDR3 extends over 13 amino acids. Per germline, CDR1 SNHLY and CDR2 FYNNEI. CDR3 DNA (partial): TGTGCCAGCAGAGGCCGCGCAGGGCAGCCC. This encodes CASRGRAGQP. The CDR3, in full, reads CASRGRAGQPQHF.

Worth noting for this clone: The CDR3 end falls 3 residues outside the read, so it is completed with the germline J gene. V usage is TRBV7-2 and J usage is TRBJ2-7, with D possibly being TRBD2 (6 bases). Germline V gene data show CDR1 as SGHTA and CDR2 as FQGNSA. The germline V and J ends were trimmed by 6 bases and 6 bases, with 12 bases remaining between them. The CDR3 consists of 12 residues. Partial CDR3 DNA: TGTGCCAGCAGACTCGGGACTCTCGAG. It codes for CASRLGTLE. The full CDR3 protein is CASRLGTLEQYF.

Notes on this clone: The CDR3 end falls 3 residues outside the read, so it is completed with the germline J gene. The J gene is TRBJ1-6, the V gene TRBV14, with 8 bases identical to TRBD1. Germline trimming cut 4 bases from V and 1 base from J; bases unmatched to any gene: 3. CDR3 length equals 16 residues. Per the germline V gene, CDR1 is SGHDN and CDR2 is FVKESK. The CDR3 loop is CASSRGQGSYNSPLHF. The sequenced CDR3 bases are TGTGCCAGCAGCCGAGGACAGGGATCCTATAATTCACCC.

CDR3 in amino acids: CSAGAKTGAYEQYF. CDR3 DNA (partial): TGCAGTGCTGGGGCAAAGACAGGGGCCTACGAG. The chain combines TRBV20-1 with TRBJ2-7, with TRBD1 matching 8 bases. The read terminates 3 residues before the CDR3 end, so the remaining end is supplied by the germline J gene. Trimming at V came to 5 bases and at J to 2 bases, leaving 8 bases not matched to a gene. The CDR3 spans 14 residues. Germline V lookup: CDR1 DFQATT, CDR2 SNEGSKA (reference sequence).

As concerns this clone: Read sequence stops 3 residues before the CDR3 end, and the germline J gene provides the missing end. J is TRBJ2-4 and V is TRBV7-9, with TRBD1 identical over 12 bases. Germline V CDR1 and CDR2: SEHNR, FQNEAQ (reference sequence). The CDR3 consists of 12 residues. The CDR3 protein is CASGTGGYGQYF. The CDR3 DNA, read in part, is TGTGCCAGCGGGACAGGGGGCTACGGT.

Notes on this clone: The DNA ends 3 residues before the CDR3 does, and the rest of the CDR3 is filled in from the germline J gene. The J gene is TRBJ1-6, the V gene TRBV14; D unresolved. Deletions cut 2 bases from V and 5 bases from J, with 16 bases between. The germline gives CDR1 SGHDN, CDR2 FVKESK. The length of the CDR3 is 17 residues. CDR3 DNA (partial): TGTGCCAGCAGCCAATTTTCGGCGGCTTGGCATAATTCACCC. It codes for CASSQFSAAWHNSP. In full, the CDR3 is CASSQFSAAWHNSPLHF.

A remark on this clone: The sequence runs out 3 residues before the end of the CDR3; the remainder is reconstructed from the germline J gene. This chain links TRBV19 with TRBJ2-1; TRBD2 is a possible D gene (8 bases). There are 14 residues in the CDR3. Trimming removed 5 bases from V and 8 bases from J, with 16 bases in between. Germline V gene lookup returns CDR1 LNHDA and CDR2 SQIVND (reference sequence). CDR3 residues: CASSREGARDEQFF. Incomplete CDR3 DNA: TGTGCCAGTAGTCGGGAGGGGGCGCGGGATGAG.

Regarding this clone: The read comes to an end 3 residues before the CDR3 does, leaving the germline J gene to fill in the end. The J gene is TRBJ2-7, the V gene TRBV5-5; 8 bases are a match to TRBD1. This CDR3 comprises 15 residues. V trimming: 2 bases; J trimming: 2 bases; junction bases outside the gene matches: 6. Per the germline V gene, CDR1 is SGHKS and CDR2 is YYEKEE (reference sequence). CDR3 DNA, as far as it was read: TGTGCCAGCAGCTTTATCCGACAGGGGACCTACGAG. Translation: CASSFIRQGTYE. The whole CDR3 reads CASSFIRQGTYEQYF.

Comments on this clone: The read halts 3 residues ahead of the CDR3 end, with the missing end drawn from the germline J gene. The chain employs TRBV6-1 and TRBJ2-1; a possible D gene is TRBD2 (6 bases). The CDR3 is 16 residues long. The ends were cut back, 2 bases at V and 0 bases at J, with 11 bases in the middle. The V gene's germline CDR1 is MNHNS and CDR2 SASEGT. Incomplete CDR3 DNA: TGTGCCAGCAGTGAATCTCGGGGGAGCTCCTACAATGAG. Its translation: CASSESRGSSYNE. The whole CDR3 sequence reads CASSESRGSSYNEQFF.

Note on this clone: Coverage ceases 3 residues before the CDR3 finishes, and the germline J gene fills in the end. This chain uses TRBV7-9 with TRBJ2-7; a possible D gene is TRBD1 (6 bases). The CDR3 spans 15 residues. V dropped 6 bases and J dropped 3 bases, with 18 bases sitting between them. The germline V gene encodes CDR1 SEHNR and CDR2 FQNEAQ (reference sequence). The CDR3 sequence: CASSNPGTQGYEQYF. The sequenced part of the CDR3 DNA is TGTGCCAGCAGTAACCCCGGGACACAAGGCTACGAG.

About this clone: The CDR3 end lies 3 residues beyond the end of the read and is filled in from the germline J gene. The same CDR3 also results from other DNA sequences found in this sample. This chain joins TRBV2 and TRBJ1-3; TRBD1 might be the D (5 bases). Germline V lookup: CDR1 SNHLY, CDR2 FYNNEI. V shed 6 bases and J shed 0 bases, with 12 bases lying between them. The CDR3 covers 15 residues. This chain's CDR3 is CASSPRQLSGNTIYF. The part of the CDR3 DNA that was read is TGTGCCAGCAGCCCCAGACAGCTCTCTGGAAACACC. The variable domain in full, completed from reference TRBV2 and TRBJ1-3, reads EPEVTQTPSHQVTQMGQEVILRCVPISNHLYFYWYRQILGQKVEFLVSFYNNEISEKSEIFDDQFSVERPDGSNFTLKIRSTKLEDSAMYFCASSPRQLSGNTIYFGEGSWLTVV.

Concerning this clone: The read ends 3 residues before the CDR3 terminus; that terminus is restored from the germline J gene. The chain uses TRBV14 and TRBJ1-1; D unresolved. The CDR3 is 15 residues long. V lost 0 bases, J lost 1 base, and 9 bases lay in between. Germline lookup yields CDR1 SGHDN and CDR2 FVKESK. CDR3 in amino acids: CASSQEGRRNTEAFF. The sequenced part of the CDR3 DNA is TGTGCCAGCAGCCAAGAAGGCCGTCGGAACACTGAA.

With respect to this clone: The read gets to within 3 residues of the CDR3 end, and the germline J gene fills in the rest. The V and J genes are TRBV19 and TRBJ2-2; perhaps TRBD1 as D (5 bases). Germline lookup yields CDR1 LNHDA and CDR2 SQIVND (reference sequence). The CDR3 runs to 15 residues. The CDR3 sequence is CASSSEDNPTSPLFF. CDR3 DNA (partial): TGTGCCAGTTCGAGCGAGGACAATCCGACTTCACCG.

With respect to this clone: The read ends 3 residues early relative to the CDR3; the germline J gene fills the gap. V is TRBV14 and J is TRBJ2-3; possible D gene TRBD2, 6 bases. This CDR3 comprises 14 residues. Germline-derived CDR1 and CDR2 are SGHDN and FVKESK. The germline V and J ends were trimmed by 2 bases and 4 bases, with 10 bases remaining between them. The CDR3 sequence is CASSQPRGSDTQYF. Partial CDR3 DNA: TGTGCCAGCAGCCAACCACGGGGGTCAGATACG.

Here the CDR3 reads CSAPRSMGANNGYTF. The sequenced CDR3 bases are TGCAGTGCCCCCAGGTCTATGGGCGCCAATAATGGC. V gene TRBV20-1 combines with J gene TRBJ1-2; D is ambiguous. The CDR3 goes on 3 residues after the read ends, and that part is filled in from the germline J gene. V lost 6 bases and J lost 6, with 23 bases in between. This CDR3 is 15 amino acids long. Germline V gene lookup returns CDR1 DFQATT and CDR2 SNEGSKA (reference sequence).

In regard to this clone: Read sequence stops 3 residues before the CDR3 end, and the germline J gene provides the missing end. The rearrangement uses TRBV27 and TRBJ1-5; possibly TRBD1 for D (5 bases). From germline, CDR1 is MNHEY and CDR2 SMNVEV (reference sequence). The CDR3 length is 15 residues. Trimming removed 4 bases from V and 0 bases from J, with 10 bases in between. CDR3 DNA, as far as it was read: TGTGCCAGCAGTTCGAGGGGAAATAGCAATCAGCCC. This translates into CASSSRGNSNQP. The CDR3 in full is CASSSRGNSNQPQHF.

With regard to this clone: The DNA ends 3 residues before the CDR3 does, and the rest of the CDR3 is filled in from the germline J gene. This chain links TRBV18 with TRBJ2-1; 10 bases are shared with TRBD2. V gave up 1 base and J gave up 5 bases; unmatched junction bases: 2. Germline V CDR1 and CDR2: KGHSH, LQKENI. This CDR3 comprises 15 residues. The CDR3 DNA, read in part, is TGTGCCAGCTCACCACTAGCGGGGGGTCACAATGAG. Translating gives CASSPLAGGHNE. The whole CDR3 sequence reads CASSPLAGGHNEQFF.

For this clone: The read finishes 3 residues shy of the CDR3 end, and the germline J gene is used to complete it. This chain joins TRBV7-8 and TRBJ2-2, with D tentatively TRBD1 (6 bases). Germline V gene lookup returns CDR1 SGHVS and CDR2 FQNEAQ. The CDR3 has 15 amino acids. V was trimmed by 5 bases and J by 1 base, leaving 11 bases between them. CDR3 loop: CASSLIQGNTGELFF. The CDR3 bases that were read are TGTGCCAGCAGCCTAATACAGGGGAACACCGGGGAG.

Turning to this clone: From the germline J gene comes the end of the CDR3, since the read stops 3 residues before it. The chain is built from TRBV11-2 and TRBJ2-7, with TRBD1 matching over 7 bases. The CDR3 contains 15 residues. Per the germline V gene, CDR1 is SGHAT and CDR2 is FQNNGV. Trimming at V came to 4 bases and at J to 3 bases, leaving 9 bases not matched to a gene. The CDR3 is CASSYLRQGSYEQYF. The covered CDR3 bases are TGTGCCAGCAGCTACCTGCGACAGGGCAGCTACGAG.

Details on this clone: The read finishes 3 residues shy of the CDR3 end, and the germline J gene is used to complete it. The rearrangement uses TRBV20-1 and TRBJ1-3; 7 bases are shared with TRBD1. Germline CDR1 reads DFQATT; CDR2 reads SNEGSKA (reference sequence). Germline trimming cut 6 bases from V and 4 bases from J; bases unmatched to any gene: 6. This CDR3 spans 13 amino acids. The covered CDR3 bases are TGCAGTGCCCCGACAGGGCCCGGAAACACC. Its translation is CSAPTGPGNT. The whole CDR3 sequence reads CSAPTGPGNTIYF.

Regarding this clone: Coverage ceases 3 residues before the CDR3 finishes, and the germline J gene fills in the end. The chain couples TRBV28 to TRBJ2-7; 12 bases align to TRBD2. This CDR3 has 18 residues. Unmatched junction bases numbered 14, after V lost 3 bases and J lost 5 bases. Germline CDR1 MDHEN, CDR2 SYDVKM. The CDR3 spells CASSFASGGARLANEQYF. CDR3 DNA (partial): TGTGCCAGCAGTTTCGCTAGCGGGGGGGCTCGACTGGCAAACGAG. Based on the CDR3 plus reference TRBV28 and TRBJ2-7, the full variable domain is DVKVTQSSRYLVKRTGEKVFLECVQDMDHENMFWYRQDPGLGLRLIYFSYDVKMKEKGDIPEGYSVSREKKERFSLILESASTNQTSMYLCASSFASGGARLANEQYFGPGTRLTVT.

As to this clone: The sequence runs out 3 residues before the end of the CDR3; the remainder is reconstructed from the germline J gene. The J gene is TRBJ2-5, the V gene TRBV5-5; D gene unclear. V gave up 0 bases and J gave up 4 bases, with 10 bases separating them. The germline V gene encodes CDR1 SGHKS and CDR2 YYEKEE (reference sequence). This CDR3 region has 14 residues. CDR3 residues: CASSLAVRLETQYF. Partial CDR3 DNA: TGTGCCAGCAGCTTGGCCGTTCGTCTAGAGACC.

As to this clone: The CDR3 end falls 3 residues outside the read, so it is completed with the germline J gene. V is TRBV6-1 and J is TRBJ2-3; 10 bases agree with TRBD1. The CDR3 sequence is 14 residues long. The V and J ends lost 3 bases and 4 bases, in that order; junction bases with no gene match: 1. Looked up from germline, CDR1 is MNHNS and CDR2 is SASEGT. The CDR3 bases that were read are TGTGCCAGCAGTGAGACAGGGGGCGCAGATACG. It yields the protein CASSETGGADT. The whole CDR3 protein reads CASSETGGADTQYF.

The CDR3 reads CASKEMGAPLGGYTF. The DNA read from the CDR3 is TGTGCCAGCAAGGAGATGGGGGCGCCGCTGGGAGGC. The chain is built from TRBV2 and TRBJ1-2, with a weak D call TRBD1 (6 bases). Read sequence stops 3 residues before the CDR3 end, and the germline J gene provides the missing end. This CDR3 is 15 amino acids long. Germline V gene lookup returns CDR1 SNHLY and CDR2 FYNNEI.

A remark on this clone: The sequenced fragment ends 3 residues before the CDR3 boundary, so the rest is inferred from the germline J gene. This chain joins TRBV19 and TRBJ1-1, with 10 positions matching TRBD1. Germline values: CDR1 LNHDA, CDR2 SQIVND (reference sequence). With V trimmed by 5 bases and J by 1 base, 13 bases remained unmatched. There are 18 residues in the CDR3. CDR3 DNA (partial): TGTGCCAGTAGTTCGCGCCGGGGACAGGGGAGCGAGAACACTGAA. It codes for CASSSRRGQGSENTE. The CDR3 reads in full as CASSSRRGQGSENTEAFF.

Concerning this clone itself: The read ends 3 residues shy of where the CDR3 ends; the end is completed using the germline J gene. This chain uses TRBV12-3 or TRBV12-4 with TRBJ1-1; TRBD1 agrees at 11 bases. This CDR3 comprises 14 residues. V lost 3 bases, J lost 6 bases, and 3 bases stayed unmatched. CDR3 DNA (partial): TGTGCCAGCAGTTTTGGACAGGGGGCAGCTGAA. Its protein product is CASSFGQGAAE. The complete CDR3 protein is CASSFGQGAAEAFF.

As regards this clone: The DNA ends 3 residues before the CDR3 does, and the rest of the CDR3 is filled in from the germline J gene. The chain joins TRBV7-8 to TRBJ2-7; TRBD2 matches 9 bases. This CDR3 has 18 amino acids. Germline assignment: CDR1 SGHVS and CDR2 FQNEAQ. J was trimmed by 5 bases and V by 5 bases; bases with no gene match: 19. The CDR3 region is CASSTSRLAGAKRHEQYF. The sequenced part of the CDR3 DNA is TGTGCCAGCAGCACTAGCAGATTAGCGGGGGCGAAACGCCACGAG. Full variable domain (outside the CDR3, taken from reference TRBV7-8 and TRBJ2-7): GAGVSQSPRYKVAKRGQDVALRCDPISGHVSLFWYQQALGQGPEFLTYFQNEAQLDKSGLPSDRFFAERPEGSVSTLKIQRTQQEDSAVYLCASSTSRLAGAKRHEQYFGPGTRLTVT.

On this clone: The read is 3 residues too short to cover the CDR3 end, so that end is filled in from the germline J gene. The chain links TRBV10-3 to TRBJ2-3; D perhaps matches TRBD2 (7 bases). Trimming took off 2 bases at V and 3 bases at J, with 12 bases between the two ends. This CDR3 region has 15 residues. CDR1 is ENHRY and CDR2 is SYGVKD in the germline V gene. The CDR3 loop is CAISEREGETDTQYF. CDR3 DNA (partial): TGTGCCATCAGTGAGAGGGAGGGGGAGACAGATACG.